This T cell receptor (beta chain) was captured in a study of T cell changes during pregnancy in multiple sclerosis. Germline V lookup: CDR1 MGHRA, CDR2 YSYEKL. Trimming removed 4 bases from V and 2 bases from J, with 8 bases in between. This CDR3 has 13 residues. TCRdb's copy holds only in-frame clones and misses some; the assay was immunoSEQ multiplex PCR. This table holds about 47,000 clones, 80% to 90% found once. This clonotype originated in a female donor with multiple sclerosis, enrolled in a pregnancy study. Sequences were derived from CD8+ T cells from peripheral blood mononuclear cells, sampled in the second trimester of pregnancy. The chain has TRBV4-1 and TRBJ1-1; D unclear. The DNA of the CDR3 is TGCGCCAGCAGCCGAGCCCTAAACACTGAAGCTTTCTTT. As protein: CASSRALNTEAFF.